This T cell receptor (beta chain) was captured in a study of cytomegalovirus exposure and HLA in healthy donors. Study results and caveats: Later analysis associated a missense DCLRE1C variant with TCR beta V- and J-gene trimming.

PCR employed 60 Vbeta and 13 Jbeta primers. Method: immunoSEQ multiplex PCR; TCRdb's copy keeps in-frame clones and lacks some. In the table there are 150,000 or so clones, 82% of which are singletons. As to this clone: Its cognate antigen is unknown.

Deletions cut 8 bases from V and 5 bases from J, with 15 bases between. Germline V gives CDR1 GTSNPN, CDR2 SVGIG (reference sequence). CDR3 size: 12 residues. Input material: PBMCs. The gene calls are TRBV30 and TRBJ1-2; a weak D match, TRBD1 (6 bases). This TCR was recovered from a male donor in good health and CMV-seropositive. In nucleotides, the CDR3 is TGTGCCCGAGACAGGCGGATATATGGCTACACCTTC. This gives the protein CARDRRIYGYTF.